This T cell receptor (beta chain) derives from a study of OX40 agonist ivuxolimab in advanced cancers. Across the whole study: Administration of intravenous ivuxolimab to patients occurred every 2 weeks at 0.01 to 10 mg/kg. The dose-escalation cohort was approximately 85% male, with a mean age of around 60 years, ranging about 20 to 85. Previous treatment with anti-PD-1, anti-PD-L1 or anti-CTLA-4 therapy was allowed; 30% to 50% had received some. Study-wide results and caveats: On average, CD8+ T cells showed a greater number of expanded clones than CD4+.

This clone was observed a few times. What it recognizes is unknown. Sequencing used immunoSEQ multiplex PCR; TCRdb keeps in-frame clones, though not all of them. The table shows roughly 63,000 clones, with approximately 89% occurring only once. The CDR3 spans 13 residues. V dropped 6 bases and J dropped 6; count of bases not matched to a gene: 7. Germline V gives CDR1 MNHEY, CDR2 SVGAGI. The rearrangement links TRBV6-5 to TRBJ1-1, with 7 bases that match TRBD1. The sequencing here drew on CD4+ or CD8+ T cells sorted from blood, taken in a trial of the OX40 agonist ivuxolimab. The sequence was obtained from an adult with an advanced solid tumor such as melanoma, head and neck, liver or kidney cancer. The CDR3 region is CASRGSGGAEAFF. Written as DNA, the CDR3 is TGTGCCAGCAGGGGATCAGGGGGGGCTGAAGCTTTCTTT.